Sequencing of this T cell receptor (beta chain) was carried out in a study of shared clonotypes between healthy human individuals. The CDR3 spans 14 residues. CDR1 is MDHEN, CDR2 SYDVKM, per germline. V lost 3 bases and J 3 bases, leaving 9 bases between the germline ends. Sequencing was performed with immunoSEQ multiplex PCR; in TCRdb, only in-frame clones are kept and a portion is missing. In the table there are 550,000 to 700,000 clones, about 80% of which are singletons. Material: memory CD4+ T cells sorted from blood. Subset described: CD45RA-negative fraction. This sequence originates from a woman in her twenties or thirties in good health. The rearrangement uses TRBV28 and TRBJ2-1; D gene ambiguous. The CDR3 region has the DNA TGTGCCAGCAGTTTCGGAGACCGCTACAATGAGCAGTTCTTC. Translation gives CASSFGDRYNEQFF.